The entry that follows covers one T cell receptor beta chain sequence. TCRdb's table, derived via immunoSEQ multiplex PCR, lists solely in-frame clones and lacks some. The top ten clones hold approximately 5.2% of a sample with about 220,000 clones, 82% of them seen once. The data stem from a study of blood T cell repertoires in COVID-19. The CDR3 spans 13 residues. The germline V gene encodes CDR1 SGHNT and CDR2 YYREEE (reference sequence). Between the trimmed V and J ends, which lost 0 bases and 8 bases, there was a span of 12 bases. Patients in Seattle were enrolled during active infection, then followed longitudinally.

This chain joins TRBV5-4 and TRBJ2-7; D may be TRBD2 (5 bases). Sequencing was performed on peripheral blood. This clonotype originated in a woman in her 70s with COVID-19, enrolled during active disease. DNA of the CDR3: TGTGCCAGCAGCTTGGCCGCGGCTAGCAAGCAGTACTTC. It codes for CASSLAAASKQYF.